These T cell receptor beta chains were read from a single sample in a study of CD4 T cells in relation to SARS-CoV-2 and coronaviruses. TCRdb keeps only in-frame clones here, not all; method: immunoSEQ multiplex PCR. The data show about 47,000 clones, roughly four fifths seen once. The antigens of these receptors remain unknown. The sequenced sample was naive CD4+ T cells from PBMCs, cultured in vitro. The source is an adult with COVID-19. Each CDR3 is given without its conserved first and last residue.

v_gene	j_gene	CDR3aa
TRBV5-1	TRBJ2-5	ASSPYRKETQY
TRBV18	TRBJ1-5	ASSPNPGRINQPQH
TRBV5-1	TRBJ2-7	ASSFEGDEQY
TRBV5-6	TRBJ2-5	ASSFWAGGRTQY
TRBV2	TRBJ2-1	ASTAGLSSYNEQF
TRBV6-5	TRBJ2-7	ASSYLPTGGYEQY
TRBV12-5	TRBJ2-5	ASGSTGETQY
TRBV24-1	TRBJ2-5	ATSDLRATQY
TRBV27	TRBJ2-1	ASGGYSAQF
TRBV10-1	TRBJ2-7	ALSGSSFIEYEQY
TRBV5-4	TRBJ2-7	ASSTKDKAYEQY
TRBV7-3	TRBJ2-1	ASSSSGSNEQF
TRBV6-5	TRBJ2-7	ASSYRGRGYEQY
TRBV28	TRBJ2-7	ASTLGYEQY
TRBV28	TRBJ2-1	ASSLSRIRFRDRGGSYNEQF
TRBV14	TRBJ2-3	ASSQTNSEDTQY
TRBV5-4	TRBJ2-7	ASSYQTGTSGEQY
TRBV5-4	TRBJ2-3	ASSLATGLADTQY
TRBV5-4	TRBJ2-5	ASSLGGTLQETQY
TRBV5-6	TRBJ2-7	ASSAGLSYEQY
TRBV11-2	TRBJ2-1	ASSLGGSVVNEQF
TRBV5-1	TRBJ2-3	ASSLNRDTQY
TRBV5-1	TRBJ2-1	ASSLALGANEQF
TRBV9	TRBJ2-3	ASSESGAVNTQY
TRBV19	TRBJ2-7	ASSPQGARNEQY
TRBV6-6	TRBJ2-4	ASSYLAEPRH
TRBV6-5	TRBJ1-6	ASSPYGQGNSPLH
TRBV15	TRBJ2-3	ATSRDRPSTDTQY
TRBV18	TRBJ1-5	ASRSAGSPNQPQH
TRBV7-8	TRBJ2-5	ASSSRESSIQY
TRBV18	TRBJ1-1	ASSPATEAF
TRBV30	TRBJ2-5	AWSGDTQAQY
TRBV28	TRBJ2-3	ASSSGPTDTQY
TRBV7-2	TRBJ1-2	ASSSTGLNYGYT
TRBV15	TRBJ2-2	ATSTSGTVNTGELF
TRBV28	TRBJ1-6	ASSLSPNNSPLH
TRBV28	TRBJ2-1	ASSRPGLAANNEQF
TRBV7-8	TRBJ1-2	ASSLGRRSGYT
TRBV18	TRBJ2-7	ASSHSTGGVYEQY
TRBV3-1/TRBV3-2	TRBJ2-2	ASSHLGLGNGELF